This T cell receptor beta chain was recovered during a study of response to subunit inactivated influenza vaccine (dated by TCRdb to 2016 to 2018). Notes on the research overall: To follow how T cells responded to a trivalent subunit inactivated influenza vaccine, the researchers relied on deep quantitative profiling of the T cell receptor repertoire.

The library came from RT-PCR. Data came from an Illumina HiSeq 2500. The public reads were run again by TCRdb, first through fastp at Q25 and then through MiXCR, and only productive beta chains were kept. Duplicate CDR3 protein sequences are folded into a single record with the most common DNA and genes. Across this sample there are hundreds of thousands of distinct CDR3 sequences, with 21% seen only once. The biggest ten clones account for 10% of the sample. Spanning cysteine to phenylalanine, the CDR3 consists of 14 amino acids. Kept here is only the CDR3 DNA, which spans 42 bases and is read in frame from base 1. V drops 8 bases and J drops 5 bases, leaving 18 bases in between. According to the germline V gene (reference sequence), CDR1 reads SEHNR and CDR2 reads FQNEAQ. There are many counts of this clonotype. Its antigen target is currently unknown. One base away there is no much larger clone; base qualities are not given.

Overall study outcomes, separate from this receptor: It was suggested by the authors that each seasonal influenza vaccination may recruit only a limited number of new T cells.

This clonotype originated in a man aged 50-75 years who received an inactivated influenza vaccine. Donor details come from another sample of the same person, matched by shared clones. The V gene is TRBV7-9 and the J gene is TRBJ1-1; TRBD1 could be the D gene, as 6 bases match. Material: PBMCs from blood, obtained about 20 months after vaccination. The DNA sequence is as follows: TGTGCCAGCGGAGACAGGACCCGGCGTACTGAAGCTTTCTTT. Translation gives CASGDRTRRTEAFF.